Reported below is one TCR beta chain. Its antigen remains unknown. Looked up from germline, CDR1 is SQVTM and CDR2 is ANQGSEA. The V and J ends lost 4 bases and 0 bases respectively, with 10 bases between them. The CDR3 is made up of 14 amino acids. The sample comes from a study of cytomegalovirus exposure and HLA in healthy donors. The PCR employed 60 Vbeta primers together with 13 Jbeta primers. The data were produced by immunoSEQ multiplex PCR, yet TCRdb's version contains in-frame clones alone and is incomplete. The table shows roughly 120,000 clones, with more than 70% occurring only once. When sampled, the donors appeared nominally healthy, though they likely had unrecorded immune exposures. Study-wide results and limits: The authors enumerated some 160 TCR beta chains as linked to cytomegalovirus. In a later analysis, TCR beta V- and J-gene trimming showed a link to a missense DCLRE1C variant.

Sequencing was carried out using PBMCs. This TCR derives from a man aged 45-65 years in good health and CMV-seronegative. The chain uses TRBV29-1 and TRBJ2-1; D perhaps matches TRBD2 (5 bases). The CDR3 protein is CSVGSGSSYNEQFF. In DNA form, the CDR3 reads TGCAGCGTTGGGTCGGGATCCTCCTACAATGAGCAGTTCTTC.